What follows describes a single T cell receptor (beta chain). These data belong to a study of blood T cell repertoires in COVID-19. This table comes from immunoSEQ multiplex PCR, and its TCRdb copy is limited to in-frame clones, with some not included. The sample yields roughly 300,000 clones, 89% seen once. CDR3 length equals 15 residues. Germline loops: CDR1 SNHLY, CDR2 FYNNEI. V lost 5 bases and J lost 4; bases outside the gene matches: 6. The sequencing input was peripheral blood. This receptor was identified in a man between 18 and 35 years old who had recovered from COVID-19. J is TRBJ1-3 and V is TRBV2, with TRBD1 matching 9 bases. Written as DNA, the CDR3 is TGTGCCAGCAGTAGCACAGGGGGCGTAGGAAACACCATATATTTT. Translated: CASSSTGGVGNTIYF.